Presented here are 9 T cell receptor beta chains from one specimen sequenced in a study of radiation and T cells in renal cell carcinoma. Noted treatment: 15 Gy SBRT to primary tumor, nephrectomy 4 weeks later. The repertoire was sequenced with immunoSEQ multiplex PCR; TCRdb's copy has only in-frame clones and lacks some. The sample includes some 9,700 clones, approximately 54% seen only once; the top ten take 15% to 20%. Material: tumor tissue, obtained from a patient whose treatment included radiotherapy and nephrectomy. These receptor sequences come from a man between 60 and 75 years old with renal cell carcinoma.

A few counts support this clone. CDR3 nucleotides: TGTGCCAGCAGTCCTCCACTTCAGGGCTATGGCTACACCTTC. Protein sequence: CASSPPLQGYGYTF. V and J are TRBV28 and TRBJ1-2; D may be TRBD1 (5 bases). Trimming removed 5 bases from V and 4 bases from J, with 14 bases in between. The CDR3 sequence is 14 residues long. The germline V gene encodes CDR1 MDHEN and CDR2 SYDVKM.

This clone was seen just once. The chain joins TRBV7-2 to TRBJ2-7; TRBD1 might be the D (7 bases). The CDR3 has 16 residues. With 5 bases removed from V and 4 bases from J, the gap between germline ends came to 21 bases. CDR1 is SGHTA and CDR2 is FQGNSA in the germline V gene. In DNA form, the CDR3 reads TGTGCCAGCAGCCGCACCGCAGGGGGGATAACATACGAGCAGTACTTC. It specifies CASSRTAGGITYEQYF.

This chain connects TRBV7-6 to TRBJ1-5; TRBD1 agrees at 9 bases. V lost 5 bases and J lost 4; bases outside the gene matches: 6. Germline CDR1 is SGHVS and CDR2 is FNYEAQ. The CDR3 loop spans 15 amino acids. CDR3 amino acids: CASSTGTGRNQPQHF. DNA of the CDR3: TGTGCCAGCAGCACCGGGACAGGGAGGAATCAGCCCCAGCATTTT.

V usage is TRBV4-2 and J usage is TRBJ2-5; D may be TRBD1 or TRBD2 (5 bases each). CDR1 LGHNA and CDR2 YNFKEQ come from the germline V gene. This CDR3 contains 16 residues. V shed 1 base and J shed 0 bases, with 12 bases lying between them. CDR3 nucleotides: TGTGCCAGCAGCCAAGCGGGGACGACGTACCAAGAGACCCAGTACTTC. Protein product: CASSQAGTTYQETQYF.

V usage is TRBV28 and J usage is TRBJ1-5, with 8 bases that match TRBD1. This CDR3 has 13 amino acids. Per the germline V gene, CDR1 is MDHEN and CDR2 is SYDVKM. V shed 6 bases, J shed 5 bases, and the junction held 3 bases outside the gene matches. DNA for the CDR3: TGTGCCAGCAGGACAGGGGTTCATCAGCCCCAGCATTTT. Translated: CASRTGVHQPQHF.

The V and J genes are TRBV28 and TRBJ1-4; TRBD1 aligns across 7 bases. J lost 8 bases, V lost 6 bases, and 15 bases had no gene match. This CDR3 has 16 amino acids. The germline V gene has CDR1 MDHEN and CDR2 SYDVKM. The CDR3 nucleotides are TGTGCCAGCAGCAAAAACGCAGGGGGAGTCGAGGAAAAACTGTTTTTT. Encoded protein: CASSKNAGGVEEKLFF.

CDR3 amino acids: CASSFGTGRGEKLFF. The CDR3 DNA sequence: TGTGCCAGCAGCTTTGGGACAGGGCGGGGTGAAAAACTGTTTTTT. This chain connects TRBV7-2 to TRBJ1-4, with 9 bases aligning to TRBD1. Looked up from germline, CDR1 is SGHTA and CDR2 is FQGNSA. The CDR3 spans 15 residues. The trim removed 3 bases at V and 7 bases at J, leaving 6 bases unmatched.

The gene calls are TRBV28 and TRBJ1-5, with unresolved D. V was cut by 8 bases and J by 4 bases, with 9 bases left in between. This CDR3 has 12 residues. CDR1 and CDR2 (germline): MDHEN, SYDVKM. This CDR3 is CASGRMNQPQHF. The CDR3 nucleotides read TGTGCCAGCGGCCGGATGAATCAGCCCCAGCATTTT.

This clone was counted between two and nine times. The rearrangement uses TRBV19 and TRBJ1-2; D call uncertain. The CDR3 runs 13 residues. V was trimmed by 3 bases and J by 0 bases, leaving 5 bases between them. Germline V lookup: CDR1 LNHDA, CDR2 SQIVND (reference sequence). CDR3 sequence: CASSIRPNYGYTF. Written as DNA, the CDR3 is TGTGCCAGTAGTATCCGGCCTAACTATGGCTACACCTTC.